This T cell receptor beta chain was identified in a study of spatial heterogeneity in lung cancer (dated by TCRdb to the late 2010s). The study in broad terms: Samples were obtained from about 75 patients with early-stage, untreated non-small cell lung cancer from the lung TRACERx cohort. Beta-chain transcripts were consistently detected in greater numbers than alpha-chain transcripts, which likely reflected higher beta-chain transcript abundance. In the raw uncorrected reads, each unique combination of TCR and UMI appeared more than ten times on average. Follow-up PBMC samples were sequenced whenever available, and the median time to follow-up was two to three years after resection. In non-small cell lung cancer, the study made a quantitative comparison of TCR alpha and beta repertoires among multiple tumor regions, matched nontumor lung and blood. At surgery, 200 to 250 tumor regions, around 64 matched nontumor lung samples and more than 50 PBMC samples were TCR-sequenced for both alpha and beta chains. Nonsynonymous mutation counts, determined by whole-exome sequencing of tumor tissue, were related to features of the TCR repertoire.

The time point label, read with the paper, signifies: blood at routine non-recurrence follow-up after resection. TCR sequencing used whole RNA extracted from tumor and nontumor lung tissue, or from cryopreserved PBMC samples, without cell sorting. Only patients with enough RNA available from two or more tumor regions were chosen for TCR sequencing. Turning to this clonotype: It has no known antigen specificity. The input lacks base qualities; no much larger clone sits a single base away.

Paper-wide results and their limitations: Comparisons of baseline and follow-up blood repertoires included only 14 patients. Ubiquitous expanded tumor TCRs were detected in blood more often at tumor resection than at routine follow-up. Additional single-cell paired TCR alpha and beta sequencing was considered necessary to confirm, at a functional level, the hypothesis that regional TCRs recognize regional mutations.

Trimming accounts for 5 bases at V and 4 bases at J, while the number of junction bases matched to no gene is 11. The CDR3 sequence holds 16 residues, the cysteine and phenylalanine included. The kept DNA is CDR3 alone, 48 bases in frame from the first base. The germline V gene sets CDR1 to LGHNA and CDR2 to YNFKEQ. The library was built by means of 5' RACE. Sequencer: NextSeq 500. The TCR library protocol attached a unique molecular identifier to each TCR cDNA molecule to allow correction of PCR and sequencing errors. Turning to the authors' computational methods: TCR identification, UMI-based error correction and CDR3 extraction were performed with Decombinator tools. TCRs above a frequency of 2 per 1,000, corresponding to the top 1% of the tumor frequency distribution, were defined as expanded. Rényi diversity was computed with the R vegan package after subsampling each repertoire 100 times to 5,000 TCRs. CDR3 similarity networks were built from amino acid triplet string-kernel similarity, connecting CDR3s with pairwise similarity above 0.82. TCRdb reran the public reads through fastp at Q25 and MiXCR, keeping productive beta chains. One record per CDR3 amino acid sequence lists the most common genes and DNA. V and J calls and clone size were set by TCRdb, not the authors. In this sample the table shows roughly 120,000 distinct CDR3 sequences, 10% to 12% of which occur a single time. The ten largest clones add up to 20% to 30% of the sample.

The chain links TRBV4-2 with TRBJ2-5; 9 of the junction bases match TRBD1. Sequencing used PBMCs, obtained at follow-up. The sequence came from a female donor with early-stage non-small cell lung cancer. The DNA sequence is TGTGCCAGCAGCAACACAGGGGGCTCTTGGCCAGAGACCCAGTACTTC. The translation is CASSNTGGSWPETQYF.